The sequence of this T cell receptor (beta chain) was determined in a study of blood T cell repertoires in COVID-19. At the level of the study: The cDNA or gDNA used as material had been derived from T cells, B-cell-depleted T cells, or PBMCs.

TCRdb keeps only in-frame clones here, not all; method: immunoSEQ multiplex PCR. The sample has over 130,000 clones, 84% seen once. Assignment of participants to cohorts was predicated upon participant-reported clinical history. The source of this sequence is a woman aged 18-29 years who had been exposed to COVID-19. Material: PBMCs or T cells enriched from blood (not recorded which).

The CDR3 DNA is TGCGCCAGCAGCTTGGGGACAGGGGGGAATGAGCAGTTCTTC. It translates to CASSLGTGGNEQFF. The chain carries TRBV5-1 and TRBJ2-1; 10 bases line up with TRBD1. V shed 0 bases and J 7 bases; nucleotides not matched to a gene: 1. CDR3 length equals 14 residues. Germline CDR1 SGHRS, CDR2 YFSETQ. Together with reference TRBV5-1 and TRBJ2-1, the CDR3 gives the full variable domain: KAGVTQTPRYLIKTRGQQVTLSCSPISGHRSVSWYQQTPGQGLQFLFEYFSETQRNKGNFPGRFSGRQFSNSRSEMNVSTLELGDSALYLCASSLGTGGNEQFFGPGTRLTVL.